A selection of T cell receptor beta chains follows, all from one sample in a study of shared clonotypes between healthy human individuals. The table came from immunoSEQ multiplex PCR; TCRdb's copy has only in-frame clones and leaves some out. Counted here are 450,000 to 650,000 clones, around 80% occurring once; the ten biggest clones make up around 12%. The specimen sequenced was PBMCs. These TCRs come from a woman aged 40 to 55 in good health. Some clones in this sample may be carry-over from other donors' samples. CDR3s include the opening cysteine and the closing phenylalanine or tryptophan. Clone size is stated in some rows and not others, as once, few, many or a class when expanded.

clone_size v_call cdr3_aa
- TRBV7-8 CASSLEVGGRSFF
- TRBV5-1 CASSLTTAPSVEQYF
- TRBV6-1 CASRETANYGYTF
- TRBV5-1 CASSFRTGGFTDTQYF
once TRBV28 CASHPGQANTEAFF
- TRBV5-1 CASSSGLAGDTQYF
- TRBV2 CASARDSNTEAFF
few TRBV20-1 CSARPSYEQYF
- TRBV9 CASNPFDSGRTDTQYF
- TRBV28 CASVGRANTEAFF
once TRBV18 CASSQTTSHETQYF
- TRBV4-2 CASSQFPLAGASTGELFF
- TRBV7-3 CASRLDPWDSDEQFF
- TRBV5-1 CASSFIGGNTEAFF
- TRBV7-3 CASSLSPTPQHF
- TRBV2 CASSVRSGSIDTQYF
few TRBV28 CASSRGTRQFF
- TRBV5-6 CASAPASGYNEQFF
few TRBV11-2 CASSLDLAALQETQYF
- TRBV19 CASSPDRSSSYEQYF
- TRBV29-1 CSAGQGANTEAFF
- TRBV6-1 CATRTSGGRQPQHF
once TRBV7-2 CASSINTDTQYF
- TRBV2 CASSSGTSASTDTQYF
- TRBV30 CAWSDTSPEQFF
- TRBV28 CASSHDSPGHQPQHF
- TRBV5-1 CASSLVPPGGRAKNIQYF
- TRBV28 CASSLLGGVLFF
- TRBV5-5 CASSLEGQTGYTF
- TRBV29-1 CSVARDSAYNEQFF
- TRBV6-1 CASTPRAREAFF
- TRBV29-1 CSVRTGEPYEQYF
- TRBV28 CASSPSYRGNEQFF
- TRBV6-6 CASSYSGTGELFF
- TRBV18 CASSPPGGGDRGGYTF
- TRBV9 CASSVEGWGYTF
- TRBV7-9 CASTVILGYGYTF
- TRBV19 CASSIPGKNTEAFF
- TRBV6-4 CASSDPRVLSGANVLTF
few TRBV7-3 CASSLNSGRGNTGELFF
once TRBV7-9 CASSLGVTGGTEAFF
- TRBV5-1 CASSTGQGFDGYTF
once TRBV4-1 CASGEIRNEQFF
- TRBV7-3 CASSLGSGNTDTQYF
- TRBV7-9 CASSKAGVANEQFF
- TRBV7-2 CASSLSSRASGRNEQFF
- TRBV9 CASSSGQGTREKLFF
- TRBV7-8 CASSLVGESDSYNEQFF
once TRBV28 CASSPPPDRPNTQYF
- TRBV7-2 CASSPSGTDTDTQYF
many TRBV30 CAWSVGERITGELFF
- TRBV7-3 CASSFSGTDTQYF
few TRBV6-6 CASSYPPGLNGELFF